This T cell receptor (beta chain) originates from a study of OX40 agonist ivuxolimab in advanced cancers. Broadly, across the study: Ivuxolimab was a fully human IgG2 agonistic monoclonal antibody targeting the costimulatory receptor OX40 (CD134). Intravenous ivuxolimab was administered to patients every 2 weeks at six dose levels: 0.01, 0.1, 0.3, 1.5, 3 and 10 mg/kg. Of the approximately 54 patients in dose escalation, 19 had hepatocellular carcinoma, about 15 had melanoma, 9 had renal cell carcinoma and 9 had head and neck cancer. The dose-escalation cohort was about 86% male with a mean age of about 60 years, ranging from 23 to 79. Prior anti-PD-1, anti-PD-L1 or anti-CTLA-4 therapy was permitted, and 30% to 50% of dose-escalation patients had received checkpoint inhibitors. Three dose-escalation patients achieved partial responses, one with hepatocellular carcinoma and two with cutaneous melanoma. The purpose of peripheral TCRbeta sequencing was to test whether ivuxolimab changed TCR sequence diversity and led to clonal T-cell expansion. The paper reports the monotherapy dose-escalation portion (N of about 54 patients) of the phase I ivuxolimab trial. The paper's findings and limits, for the study overall: In the 0.1-3.0 mg/kg groups, partial responders had among the lowest normalized peripheral clonal expansion, particularly in CD8+ T cells. Low levels of normalized T-cell clonal expansion were also shown by some nonresponding patients. The antigen specificity of the peripheral T cells that underwent clonal expansion was not determined. At doses of 0.1 to 3.0 mg/kg, clonal expansion of both CD4+ and CD8+ T cells in blood was seen between baseline and week 6. After ivuxolimab, CD8+ T cells had more expanded clones than CD4+ T cells on average.

In regard to this clone: The target of this receptor is not known. No base quality values were provided; no much bigger clone lies one nucleotide off.

To sequence the TCRbeta CDR3 region, genomic DNA was isolated from the sorted cells. The immunoSEQ Assay was used for sequencing of TCRbeta CDR3 regions. TCRdb re-hosts the immuneACCESS table, in-frame sequences only. Its copies lack some clones; in the studies checked, an unresolved V gene accounts for under half of them, and the cause for the rest is not known. Across this sample there are fewer than 70,000 clones, with 77% seen only once. The ten largest clonotypes hold about 6% of the sample. The trial excluded patients who had a history of autoimmune disease or were on systemic immunosuppression. Peripheral blood for TCR sequencing was collected from all dose cohorts at baseline, on cycle 4 day 1, and on cycle 7 day 1. Samples were obtained from an open-label, multicenter, first-in-human phase I dose-escalation trial of ivuxolimab. Adults with locally advanced or metastatic head and neck squamous cell, hepatocellular, melanoma or renal cell carcinoma were enrolled in the trial. CD4+ and CD8+ T cells were sorted separately from peripheral blood before TCR sequencing.

This receptor was taken from an adult with an advanced solid tumor such as melanoma, head and neck, liver or kidney cancer. Specimen: CD4+ or CD8+ T cells sorted from blood, collected in a trial of the OX40 agonist ivuxolimab.

The CDR3 is CASSLRTADYEQYF. The nucleotide sequence reads TGTGCCAGCAGCTTACGGACGGCGGACTACGAGCAGTACTTC. The sequence is built from TRBV7-9 and TRBJ2-7; the D segment cannot be called with confidence. The CDR3 sequence holds 14 residues, the cysteine and phenylalanine included. The DNA shown is the 42-base CDR3, in frame from base 1. V was cut back by 2 bases and J by 3 bases, leaving a gap of 11 bases between them. The germline V gene (reference sequence) sets CDR1 to SEHNR and CDR2 to FQNEAQ.